The 10 T cell receptor beta chains below come from one sample, sequenced in a study of cytomegalovirus exposure and HLA in healthy donors. The primer mix had 60 Vbeta and 13 Jbeta primers. Clones were read by immunoSEQ multiplex PCR, and TCRdb kept only the in-frame ones, dropping some. The repertoire holds about 120,000 clones, around 77% seen once, with around 3.5% in the top ten. The specimen sequenced was PBMCs. The receptor set was obtained from a human donor in good health.

V gene TRBV7-8 combines with J gene TRBJ1-3; perhaps TRBD1 as D (6 bases). This CDR3 comprises 16 residues. The V end was cut by 5 bases, the J end by 2 bases, with 16 bases between. The germline V gene encodes CDR1 SGHVS and CDR2 FQNEAQ. CDR3 bases: TGTGCCAGCAGCCCTCCCGTACAGGGCCCTGGAAACACCATATATTTT. Residues: CASSPPVQGPGNTIYF.

This clone was seen once. The chain is built from TRBV2 and TRBJ2-6, with 8 bases lining up with TRBD2. Germline V gene sequence: CDR1 SNHLY, CDR2 FYNNEI. This CDR3 comprises 17 residues. The trim removed 6 bases at V and 0 bases at J, leaving 7 bases unmatched. CDR3 sequence: CASRRGGTPSGANVLTF. The CDR3 coding sequence is TGTGCCAGCAGGCGCGGGGGGACTCCCTCTGGGGCCAACGTCCTGACTTTC.

The chain uses TRBV11-3 and TRBJ2-2; a weak D match, TRBD1 (6 bases). The CDR3 loop spans 18 amino acids. With 0 bases removed from V and 2 bases from J, the gap between germline ends came to 16 bases. In germline, CDR1 is SGHNT, CDR2 YENEEA. The CDR3 here is CASSLDNPPGANTGELFF. The CDR3 DNA follows: TGTGCCAGCAGCTTAGATAATCCCCCAGGGGCCAACACCGGGGAGCTGTTTTTT.

The rearrangement links TRBV5-8 to TRBJ2-7; D may be TRBD1 (5 bases). The germline gives CDR1 SGHTS, CDR2 YDEGEE. The V end lost 4 bases, the J end lost 2 bases, and 22 bases lay between the germline ends. This CDR3 has 17 residues. The DNA for the CDR3 is TGTGCCAGCAGCCCCCGCTGGGCTCTGGGGCGGCCCTACGAGCAGTACTTC. Translated: CASSPRWALGRPYEQYF.

The chain employs TRBV9 and TRBJ2-1; 9 nucleotides match TRBD2. V shed 3 bases and J 10 bases; nucleotides not matched to a gene: 14. Germline V gives CDR1 SGDLS, CDR2 YYNGEE. The CDR3 is 16 amino acids. The CDR3 DNA sequence: TGTGCCAGCAGCGATCTCGTAGCGGGAGAGGAGGGGGAGCAGTTCTTC. As protein: CASSDLVAGEEGEQFF. The full variable domain, rest sourced from reference TRBV9 and TRBJ2-1, is DSGVTQTPKHLITATGQRVTLRCSPRSGDLSVYWYQQSLDQGLQFLIQYYNGEERAKGNILERFSAQQFPDLHSELNLSSLELGDSALYFCASSDLVAGEEGEQFFGPGTRLTVL.

This clone was observed a handful of times. V usage is TRBV2 and J usage is TRBJ2-3, with a tentative D call TRBD2 (6 bases). The V end was cut by 9 bases, the J end by 2 bases, with 9 bases between. The CDR3 extends over 12 amino acids. Germline CDR1 is SNHLY and CDR2 is FYNNEI. CDR3 loop: CARREFTDTQYF. The CDR3 DNA is TGTGCCAGACGGGAGTTCACAGATACGCAGTATTTT.

The genes are TRBV10-3 and TRBJ2-3; 14 bases are shared with TRBD2. The germline V gene encodes CDR1 ENHRY and CDR2 SYGVKD. V shed 5 bases, J shed 5 bases, and the junction held 6 bases outside the gene matches. The CDR3 has 16 amino acids. The CDR3 protein is CAISSGLAGGGDTQYF. CDR3 DNA: TGTGCCATCAGTTCTGGACTAGCGGGAGGAGGAGATACGCAGTATTTT.

The V call is TRBV7-9, the J call TRBJ2-1, with D possibly matching TRBD2 (5 bases). V was shortened by 5 bases and J by 6 bases, with 17 bases between the two germline ends. CDR1 is SEHNR and CDR2 is FQNEAQ in the germline V gene (reference sequence). The length of the CDR3 is 15 residues. The DNA of the CDR3 is TGTGCCAGCAGCATCCGGACTTCGACGAGCAATGAGCAGTTCTTC. This encodes CASSIRTSTSNEQFF.

This clone was seen a few times. The chain joins TRBV19 to TRBJ1-5; tentatively, D is TRBD1 (5 bases). The CDR3 is 13 residues long. The V and J ends lost 8 bases and 0 bases respectively, with 8 bases between them. The germline V gene has CDR1 LNHDA and CDR2 SQIVND (reference sequence). The CDR3 reads CASSGNSNQPQHF. The CDR3 nucleotides are TGTGCCAGTTCAGGGAATAGCAATCAGCCCCAGCATTTT.

The chain joins TRBV6-5 to TRBJ2-7; 10 nucleotides agree with TRBD2. The CDR3 has 15 amino acids. The junction had 8 bases not matched to a gene; V was cut back by 4 bases and J by 5 bases. Germline V lookup: CDR1 MNHEY, CDR2 SVGAGI. The CDR3 DNA follows: TGTGCCAGCAGTTCTAGCGGGAGTGACGGCAACGAGCAGTACTTC. Protein: CASSSSGSDGNEQYF.